One sample yielded the 9 T cell receptor beta chains listed below, sequenced in a study of shared clonotypes between healthy human individuals. The protocol was immunoSEQ multiplex PCR, while the TCRdb copy is restricted to in-frame clones and leaves out a portion. The repertoire holds around 1 million clones, approximately 80% seen once, with approximately 1.5% in the top ten. Source material: memory CD4+ T cells sorted from blood. Noted subset: CD45RA-negative fraction. These TCRs come from a man between 18 and 29 years old in good health.

As for this clone: It differs at one base from a far larger clone, so likely a read error. This chain connects TRBV7-2 to TRBJ1-5; D unclear. Trimming stripped 3 bases from V and 1 base from J, with 10 bases between. Germline V CDR1 and CDR2: SGHTA, FQGNSA. This CDR3 is 15 amino acids long. In DNA form, the CDR3 reads TGTGCCAGCAGCTTGAATACCAGGAGCAATCAGCCCCAGCATTTT. This gives the protein CASSLNTRSNQPQHF.

This chain connects TRBV5-1 to TRBJ2-2, with D hard to call. CDR1 and CDR2 (germline): SGHRS, YFSETQ. V was cut by 3 bases and J by 4 bases, with 10 bases left in between. The CDR3 runs 14 residues. The CDR3 reads CASSSVFGTGELFF. CDR3 DNA: TGCGCCAGCAGCTCCGTTTTCGGCACCGGGGAGCTGTTTTTT.

The chain recombines TRBV5-1 with TRBJ2-5, with TRBD2 matching 14 bases. Germline lookup yields CDR1 SGHRS and CDR2 YFSETQ. The CDR3 has 15 residues. After removal of 4 bases from V and 7 bases from J, the junction contained 6 bases not matched to a gene. The CDR3 DNA reads TGCGCCAGCAGCACTGGGACTAGCGGGAGAGGGACCCAGTACTTC. This codes for CASSTGTSGRGTQYF.

V usage is TRBV14 and J usage is TRBJ2-2; D gene ambiguous. The CDR3 extends over 14 amino acids. The germline V and J ends were trimmed by 3 bases and 5 bases, with 10 bases remaining between them. Looked up from germline, CDR1 is SGHDN and CDR2 is FVKESK. CDR3 loop: CASSQVHGTGELFF. The CDR3 nucleotides are TGTGCCAGCAGCCAGGTACACGGAACCGGGGAGCTGTTTTTT.

The chain links TRBV30 to TRBJ2-7; D tentatively fits TRBD1 or TRBD2 (5 bases each). V lost 2 bases to trimming and J lost 3 bases, with 23 bases between them. Germline V CDR1 and CDR2: GTSNPN, SVGIG (reference sequence). The CDR3 is made up of 17 amino acids. CDR3: CAWSPPRWTRDYYEQYF. In DNA form, the CDR3 reads TGTGCCTGGAGTCCACCTAGGTGGACACGCGACTACTACGAGCAGTACTTC.

The CDR3 sequence: CASSPDRGRGYEQYF. The CDR3 nucleotides read TGTGCCAGCAGCCCGGACAGGGGTAGAGGCTACGAGCAGTACTTC. The gene calls are TRBV6-1 and TRBJ2-7, with 9 bases aligning to TRBD1. CDR1 and CDR2 (germline): MNHNS, SASEGT. Trimming cost V 6 bases and J 3 bases; bases outside gene matches: 9. CDR3 size: 15 residues.

The chain carries TRBV28 and TRBJ1-2; D ambiguous. Trimming cost V 3 bases and J 2 bases, with 16 bases left between them. Germline CDR1 and CDR2: MDHEN and SYDVKM. This CDR3 contains 16 residues. CDR3 DNA: TGTGCCAGCAGTTTCTCACGGATAGGGTTCAACTATGGCTACACCTTC. Its translation is CASSFSRIGFNYGYTF.

This rearrangement joins TRBV7-2 to TRBJ2-7; 9 nucleotides align to TRBD2. The CDR3 totals 16 residues. Germline V gene data show CDR1 as SGHTA and CDR2 as FQGNSA. V lost 8 bases to trimming and J lost 0 bases; unmatched junction nucleotides: 11. This chain's CDR3 is CASASSGDRISYEQYF. For the CDR3, the DNA is TGTGCCAGCGCATCTAGCGGGGACAGAATCTCCTACGAGCAGTACTTC.

V and J are TRBV9 and TRBJ1-6; D gene uncertain. CDR1 is SGDLS, CDR2 YYNGEE, per germline. There are 15 residues in the CDR3. With 0 bases removed from V and 6 bases from J, the gap between germline ends came to 10 bases. CDR3 bases: TGTGCCAGCAGCGTAGGAGACGAGCGTAATTCACCCCTCCACTTT. Amino acid sequence: CASSVGDERNSPLHF.